This passage covers 27 T cell receptor beta chains from one sample sequenced in a study of blood T cell repertoires in COVID-19. Only in-frame clones appear in the TCRdb table, and some are missing; sequencing was by immunoSEQ multiplex PCR. The sample has about 330,000 clones, more than 70% seen once; the top ten hold 5% to 7%. The sample was peripheral blood. These receptors were taken from a man aged 18 to 30 who had recovered from COVID-19.

This clone was detected once. This chain uses TRBV4-1 with TRBJ1-1, with D possibly being TRBD1 (5 bases). Germline V gene lookup returns CDR1 MGHRA and CDR2 YSYEKL. The CDR3 is 13 residues long. Trimming took 4 bases from V and 3 from J, leaving 9 bases between them. This CDR3 is CASSPRGDTEAFF. CDR3 nucleotides: TGCGCCAGCAGCCCCCGGGGGGACACTGAAGCTTTCTTT.

The chain employs TRBV7-2 and TRBJ2-7; maybe TRBD1 (5 bases). V was clipped by 6 bases and J by 10 bases, with 16 bases between them. CDR1 is SGHTA and CDR2 is FQGNSA in the germline V gene. The CDR3 has 12 residues. Written as DNA, the CDR3 is TGTGCCAGCAGTCTGACAGCCTCAGGACAGTACTTC. This codes for CASSLTASGQYF.

The chain links TRBV2 to TRBJ2-1, with 11 nucleotides matching TRBD1. The trim removed 0 bases at V and 4 bases at J, leaving 2 bases unmatched. This CDR3 has 16 residues. Germline-derived CDR1 and CDR2 are SNHLY and FYNNEI. The CDR3 protein is CASSEARDRGYNEQFF. The DNA of the CDR3 is TGTGCCAGCAGTGAAGCCCGGGACAGGGGGTACAATGAGCAGTTCTTC.

This clone was seen just once. The chain joins TRBV11-2 to TRBJ2-1, with TRBD2 identical over 10 bases. The CDR3 covers 14 residues. Germline CDR1 reads SGHAT; CDR2 reads FQNNGV. V shed 2 bases and J 8 bases; nucleotides not matched to a gene: 3. As DNA, the CDR3 is TGTGCCAGCAGCTTATCCGGGACTAGCGATGAGCAGTTCTTC. Its protein product is CASSLSGTSDEQFF.

Of note for this clone: Other DNA variants within this sample encode the same CDR3. The chain combines TRBV6-2 or TRBV6-3 with TRBJ2-7; 9 bases are a match to TRBD1. V shed 4 bases and J 4 bases; nucleotides not matched to a gene: 5. The CDR3 has 14 residues. Germline V lookup: CDR1 MNHEY, CDR2 SVGEGT. The DNA for the CDR3 is TGTGCCAGCAGTTGGGGACAGGGAGCGTACGAGCAGTACTTC. It encodes CASSWGQGAYEQYF.

This sequence joins TRBV5-8 and TRBJ1-2; TRBD1 matches 9 bases. Germline CDR1 reads SGHTS; CDR2 reads YDEGEE. The V and J ends lost 0 bases and 8 bases, in that order; junction bases with no gene match: 5. This CDR3 is built from 14 residues. The CDR3 DNA reads as TGTGCCAGCAGCTTGGACAGGGGGCTCGGGGGCTACACCTTC. This translates into CASSLDRGLGGYTF.

This clone was recorded only once. The V and J genes are TRBV5-1 and TRBJ2-5; perhaps TRBD2 as D (5 bases). Germline CDR1 SGHRS, CDR2 YFSETQ. The ends were cut back, 0 bases at V and 4 bases at J, with 7 bases in the middle. The CDR3 consists of 13 residues. The CDR3 sequence is CASSLARGETQYF. CDR3 coding DNA: TGCGCCAGCAGCTTGGCCCGGGGAGAGACCCAGTACTTC.

This chain links TRBV30 with TRBJ2-3, with 7 nucleotides matching TRBD2. The germline V gene encodes CDR1 GTSNPN and CDR2 SVGIG (reference sequence). Germline trimming cut 4 bases from V and 2 bases from J; bases unmatched to any gene: 18. This CDR3 spans 18 amino acids. DNA of the CDR3: TGTGCCTGGAATCCCCCCGGGGTAGGCGGGAGCAACACAGATACGCAGTATTTT. This codes for CAWNPPGVGGSNTDTQYF.

This chain joins TRBV27 and TRBJ2-3, with D tentatively TRBD1 (5 bases). Germline V gene lookup returns CDR1 MNHEY and CDR2 SMNVEV (reference sequence). This CDR3 is 15 amino acids long. V was pared by 2 bases and J by 2 bases, with 11 bases between. The DNA for the CDR3 is TGTGCCAGCAGTTTAATCACAGGATTCACAGATACGCAGTATTTT. It translates to CASSLITGFTDTQYF.

This chain links TRBV5-1 with TRBJ2-3; D is possibly TRBD1 (7 bases). Trimming took 2 bases from V and 4 from J, leaving 14 bases between them. Germline V gives CDR1 SGHRS, CDR2 YFSETQ. This CDR3 is built from 15 residues. CDR3 nucleotide sequence: TGCGCCAGCAGCTTAGGAGGGGGCGGCGCAGATACGCAGTATTTT. Amino acid sequence: CASSLGGGGADTQYF.

The V and J genes are TRBV19 and TRBJ1-2; D is unclear. The germline gives CDR1 LNHDA, CDR2 SQIVND (reference sequence). V was shortened by 5 bases and J by 2 bases, with 21 bases between the two germline ends. The CDR3 covers 17 residues. The CDR3 DNA reads as TGTGCCAGTAGTGGGCCCCCAGTTATAAGTGGGAACTATGGCTACACCTTC. Its translation: CASSGPPVISGNYGYTF.

V gene TRBV7-9 combines with J gene TRBJ1-2; TRBD1 matches at 12 bases. Germline V gene sequence: CDR1 SEHNR, CDR2 FQNEAQ (reference sequence). J gave up 4 bases and V 2 bases, and 2 bases lay outside the gene matches. The CDR3 totals 15 residues. The CDR3 DNA follows: TGTGCCAGCAGCTTACAGGGACAGGGGGCCTATGGCTACACCTTC. Amino acids: CASSLQGQGAYGYTF.

This chain links TRBV15 with TRBJ2-5, with D maybe TRBD2 (6 bases). Germline CDR1 LNHNV, CDR2 YYDKDF (reference sequence). The length of the CDR3 is 15 residues. V lost 5 bases to trimming and J lost 5 bases, with 18 bases between them. The CDR3 here is CATSSGGPRGETQYF. The CDR3 DNA reads TGTGCCACCAGCTCTGGCGGACCCCGGGGGGAGACCCAGTACTTC.

The CDR3 region is CAWSVALGTEAFF. The DNA of the CDR3 is TGTGCCTGGAGTGTAGCCCTAGGAACTGAAGCTTTCTTT. The chain links TRBV30 to TRBJ1-1, with D unresolved. This CDR3 region has 13 residues. Trimming removed 0 bases from V and 5 bases from J, with 10 bases in between. Germline V lookup: CDR1 GTSNPN, CDR2 SVGIG (reference sequence).

The chain carries TRBV5-1 and TRBJ2-7; D unclear. Germline V gene lookup returns CDR1 SGHRS and CDR2 YFSETQ. V was clipped by 4 bases and J by 4 bases, with 15 bases between them. The CDR3 runs 14 residues. The CDR3 nucleotides are TGCGCCAGCAGCGAGATTCCCGACGGGTACGAGCAGTACTTC. As protein: CASSEIPDGYEQYF.

V usage is TRBV6-1 and J usage is TRBJ2-1; D remains unclear. The CDR3 runs to 15 residues. The V gene's germline CDR1 is MNHNS and CDR2 SASEGT. Trimming stripped 2 bases from V and 6 bases from J, with 14 bases between. This CDR3 reads CASSELDLTVNEQFF. CDR3 nucleotide sequence: TGTGCCAGCAGTGAACTCGACCTGACTGTCAATGAGCAGTTCTTC.

The chain combines TRBV5-1 with TRBJ2-2; 7 bases agree with TRBD1. Trimming took 0 bases from V and 3 from J; bases not matched to a gene: 2. The CDR3 has 15 residues. Germline CDR1 is SGHRS and CDR2 is YFSETQ. CDR3: CASSLVQGYTGELFF. Written as DNA, the CDR3 is TGCGCCAGCAGCTTGGTACAGGGGTACACCGGGGAGCTGTTTTTT.

The gene calls are TRBV20-1 and TRBJ2-7, with D maybe TRBD2 (5 bases). Germline values: CDR1 DFQATT, CDR2 SNEGSKA (reference sequence). This CDR3 is 13 amino acids long. V was trimmed by 3 bases and J by 0 bases, leaving 9 bases between them. CDR3 sequence: CSASAAGSYEQYF. DNA of the CDR3: TGCAGTGCTAGTGCGGCGGGCTCCTACGAGCAGTACTTC.

This chain links TRBV27 with TRBJ2-2; 7 bases agree with TRBD1. Germline V CDR1 and CDR2: MNHEY, SMNVEV (reference sequence). The CDR3 runs 16 residues. The V segment lost 5 bases and the J segment 1 base; nucleotides outside the gene matches: 7. This CDR3 is CASSAPGQKNTGELFF. The CDR3 DNA reads as TGTGCCAGCAGTGCTCCGGGACAGAAGAACACCGGGGAGCTGTTTTTT.

The V and J genes are TRBV2 and TRBJ2-7; 8 bases are a match to TRBD1. This CDR3 region has 13 residues. Germline V gene sequence: CDR1 SNHLY, CDR2 FYNNEI. Losses at the gene ends were 4 bases for V and 6 bases for J; bases not matched to a gene: 5. As DNA, the CDR3 is TGTGCCAGCAGTGTTCAGGGGGCGGGCGAGCAGTACTTC. It codes for CASSVQGAGEQYF. The entire variable domain, with the rest obtained from reference TRBV2 and TRBJ2-7, is as follows: EPEVTQTPSHQVTQMGQEVILRCVPISNHLYFYWYRQILGQKVEFLVSFYNNEISEKSEIFDDQFSVERPDGSNFTLKIRSTKLEDSAMYFCASSVQGAGEQYFGPGTRLTVT.

The CDR3 coding sequence is TGTGCCAGCAGTTACGCACCGGGCTCCTACAATGAGCAGTTCTTC. Encoded protein: CASSYAPGSYNEQFF. This sequence joins TRBV6-5 and TRBJ2-1; D gene uncertain. The CDR3 covers 15 residues. V lost 2 bases and J lost 0, with 8 bases in between. The germline V gene has CDR1 MNHEY and CDR2 SVGAGI.

This clone was picked up one time. Distinct nucleotide sequences in the sample also encode this CDR3. The chain uses TRBV7-2 and TRBJ1-5; D is undetermined. Trimming cost V 1 base and J 4 bases, with 5 bases left between them. The germline V gene encodes CDR1 SGHTA and CDR2 FQGNSA. The CDR3 contains 13 residues. The CDR3 coding sequence is TGTGCCAGCAGCTTAGTCCTGAATCAGCCCCAGCATTTT. This gives the protein CASSLVLNQPQHF.

This clone has just one count. The gene calls are TRBV5-1 and TRBJ2-1; 9 nucleotides align to TRBD1. V shed 4 bases and J 4 bases; nucleotides not matched to a gene: 6. CDR3 length: 15 amino acids. Germline V gives CDR1 SGHRS, CDR2 YFSETQ. CDR3 coding DNA: TGCGCCAGCAGCCCTGGACAGGGGAGTTACAATGAGCAGTTCTTC. Its protein is CASSPGQGSYNEQFF.

The rearrangement joins TRBV27 to TRBJ2-1, with a weak D call TRBD2 (6 bases). V was cut by 5 bases and J by 4 bases, with 18 bases left in between. Germline values: CDR1 MNHEY, CDR2 SMNVEV (reference sequence). The CDR3 is 16 amino acids. This CDR3 reads CASSPWGDSSYNEQFF. CDR3 coding DNA: TGTGCCAGCAGTCCATGGGGGGATTCCTCATACAATGAGCAGTTCTTC.

V and J are TRBV7-9 and TRBJ2-3; 11 nucleotides agree with TRBD2. J was trimmed by 1 base and V by 5 bases; bases with no gene match: 5. Germline assignment: CDR1 SEHNR and CDR2 FQNEAQ (reference sequence). CDR3 length equals 16 residues. The CDR3, as DNA: TGTGCCAGCAGCACAAAACTAGCGGGGGGCACAGATACGCAGTATTTT. This gives the protein CASSTKLAGGTDTQYF.

This clone was observed a single time. CDR3 bases: TGTGCCAGCAGCCAAGGGGAGGTCAATGAGCAGTTCTTC. This encodes CASSQGEVNEQFF. The V and J genes are TRBV3-1 (or the pseudogene TRBV3-2) and TRBJ2-1; D possibly corresponds to TRBD2 (6 bases). Trimming removed 1 base from V and 6 bases from J, with 7 bases in between. The germline V gene encodes CDR1 LGHDT and CDR2 YNNKEL (reference sequence). This CDR3 contains 13 residues.

The V call is TRBV7-2, the J call TRBJ2-1; TRBD2 matches at 7 bases. The CDR3 totals 14 residues. Trimming took 5 bases from V and 15 from J; bases not matched to a gene: 16. Germline V CDR1 and CDR2: SGHTA, FQGNSA. The CDR3 nucleotides are TGTGCCAGCAGCCCAGAGGGGCTAGCGGCCGGGGTGTTCTTC. Translation: CASSPEGLAAGVFF. Based on the CDR3 plus reference TRBV7-2 and TRBJ2-1, the full variable domain is GAGVSQSPSNKVTEKGKDVELRCDPISGHTALYWYRQSLGQGLEFLIYFQGNSAPDKSGLPSDRFSAERTGGSVSTLTIQRTQQEDSAVYLCASSPEGLAAGVFFGPGTRLTVL.